The 2 T cell receptor beta chains below come from one sample, sequenced in a study of T-cell reconstitution after alpha-beta-depleted transplantation in children. During its preparation, the TCRbeta library received unique molecular identifiers. TCRdb ran MiXCR on the PCR reads and lists one entry per CDR3 protein. The top ten clones hold approximately 2.4% of a sample with 200,000 to 300,000 distinct CDR3 sequences, around 12% of them seen once. The sequencing used PBMCs from the stem cell graft donor, collected from the stem cell graft. Every receptor here comes from a human donor who donated a stem cell graft to a child with acute lymphoblastic leukemia.

This clonotype was detected ten times or more. The chain employs TRBV29-1 and TRBJ1-3; the D is unclear. The germline V gene encodes CDR1 SQVTM and CDR2 ANQGSEA. V was cut by 3 bases and J by 2 bases, with 8 bases left in between. The CDR3 spans 13 residues. The CDR3 bases are TGCAGCGTTGATGTGGGAGCTGGAAACACCATATATTTT. Amino acid sequence: CSVDVGAGNTIYF.

The chain uses TRBV7-9 and TRBJ2-2; 8 nucleotides agree with TRBD1. The CDR3 is made up of 18 amino acids. CDR1 is SEHNR, CDR2 FQNEAQ, per germline (reference sequence). V lost 3 bases, J lost 0 bases, and 9 bases stayed unmatched. CDR3 protein: CASSFIFQDRANTGELFF. The CDR3 nucleotides are TGTGCCAGCAGCTTCATCTTTCAGGACAGGGCGAACACCGGGGAGCTGTTTTTT. Variable domain in full (rest from reference TRBV7-9 and TRBJ2-2): DTGVSQNPRHKITKRGQNVTFRCDPISEHNRLYWYRQTLGQGPEFLTYFQNEAQLEKSRLLSDRFSAERPKGSFSTLEIQRTEQGDSAMYLCASSFIFQDRANTGELFFGEGSRLTVL.